This T cell receptor (beta chain) is from a study of radiation and T cells in renal cell carcinoma. At the level of the study: Nephrectomy followed 15 Gy stereotactic body radiation by 4 weeks. Overall study results and limits: No pretreatment tumor biopsies were available for baseline clonotypes.

This clone showed up just a few times. The target antigen is unknown. Time point here: blood 2 weeks post-SBRT. Treatment indicated: 15 Gy SBRT to primary tumor, nephrectomy 4 weeks later. Radiation-treated patients gave blood at baseline, week 2 and week 4. The CDR3 is 13 amino acids. CDR1 is MDHEN, CDR2 SYDVKM, per germline. V was pared by 1 base and J by 6 bases, with 7 bases between. The method was immunoSEQ multiplex PCR; TCRdb's version includes in-frame clones alone and lacks a portion of them. Of 100,000 to 150,000 clones in the sample, around 82% were seen once. The chain employs TRBV28 and TRBJ2-1; D is perhaps TRBD1 (6 bases). The sample consisted of blood, taken from a patient whose treatment included radiotherapy and nephrectomy. The sequence was obtained from a man over 45 with renal cell carcinoma. The CDR3 spells CASSLYRVNEQFF. The DNA for the CDR3 is TGTGCCAGCAGTTTATACAGGGTCAATGAGCAGTTCTTC.